The rows below give T cell receptor beta chains drawn from one sample of a study of blood T cells in healthy people across ages. TCRdb reprocessed the 5' RACE reads via MiXCR and lists one record per CDR3 protein. The table has 1.4 million or so distinct CDR3 sequences, approximately 43% seen once. The sample taken for sequencing was blood. These receptors were collected from a woman between 18 and 29 years old in good health. Both conserved end residues are part of each CDR3. D genes are given only for firm matches. Size is omitted from some rows. Given values are once, few, many or a class for expanded clones.

d_gene	j_gene	len	abundance	v_gene	CDR3aa	CDR3nt
TRBD2	TRBJ2-1	16	once	TRBV28	CASRKLLAGGYNEQFF	TGTGCCAGCAGGAAATTGCTAGCGGGGGGGTACAATGAGCAGTTCTTC
TRBD1	TRBJ2-5	13	NA	TRBV12-3/TRBV12-4	CASKRQGQETQYF	TGTGCCAGCAAGCGACAGGGTCAAGAGACCCAGTACTTC
NA	TRBJ2-1	15	NA	TRBV28	CASSPVGDSYNEQFF	TGTGCCAGCAGCCCTGTGGGGGACTCCTACAATGAGCAGTTCTTC
NA	TRBJ1-2	14	NA	TRBV4-3	CASSPEALNYGYTF	TGCGCCAGCAGCCCCGAAGCTCTAAACTATGGCTACACCTTC
TRBD1	TRBJ2-1	14	NA	TRBV11-2	CASSSRTGTDEQFF	TGTGCCAGCAGCTCCCGGACAGGGACCGATGAGCAGTTCTTC
TRBD1	TRBJ2-3	13	NA	TRBV29-1	CSVQGALTDTQYF	TGCAGCGTACAGGGGGCCCTCACAGATACGCAGTATTTT
NA	TRBJ1-1	15	NA	TRBV20-1	CSARDGVRGMHVAFF	TGCAGTGCTAGAGATGGTGTCAGGGGCATGCACGTAGCTTTCTTT
NA	TRBJ2-5	15	NA	TRBV11-2	CASSLLLAIQETQYF	TGTGCCAGCAGCTTACTCTTAGCGATCCAAGAGACCCAGTACTTC
TRBD2	TRBJ2-1	23	few	TRBV4-3	CASSQETLELAGGPRSTYNEQFF	TGCGCCAGCAGCCAAGAAACCCTAGAGCTGGCGGGGGGGCCCCGGTCTACCTACAATGAGCAGTTCTTC
NA	TRBJ1-1	14	NA	TRBV6-4	CASSETQGTARAFF	TGTGCCAGCAGCGAGACTCAGGGGACCGCCCGGGCTTTCTTT
NA	TRBJ1-2	17	NA	TRBV5-1	CASSLAKGPALNYGYTF	TGCGCCAGCAGCTTGGCCAAGGGCCCGGCGTTGAACTATGGCTACACCTTC
NA	TRBJ2-1	12	many	TRBV4-1	CASSQENNEQFF	TGCGCCAGCAGCCAAGAGAACAATGAGCAGTTCTTC
TRBD2	TRBJ2-7	16	few	TRBV28	CASSGFTSGSTYEQYF	TGTGCCAGCAGTGGGTTCACTAGCGGGAGCACCTACGAGCAGTACTTC
NA	TRBJ1-5	15	NA	TRBV20-1	CSARVVEGGNQPQHF	TGCAGTGCTAGAGTGGTCGAGGGGGGGAATCAGCCCCAGCATTTT
NA	TRBJ1-6	14	few	TRBV25-1	CASSEGRDNSPLHF	TGTGCCAGCAGTGAAGGTCGCGATAATTCACCCCTCCACTTT
TRBD2	TRBJ2-1	15	NA	TRBV12-3/TRBV12-4	CASSLGGGGRNEQFF	TGTGCCAGCAGTTTAGGTGGGGGGGGTAGAAATGAGCAGTTCTTC
TRBD1	TRBJ1-1	13	NA	TRBV12-3/TRBV12-4	CASRGQGGAEAFF	TGTGCCAGCAGAGGACAGGGGGGTGCTGAAGCTTTCTTT
TRBD1	TRBJ1-3	17	NA	TRBV20-1	CSARTTVRTGSGNTIYF	TGCAGTGCTAGGACCACCGTCCGGACAGGGAGTGGAAACACCATATATTTT
TRBD1	TRBJ1-5	16	few	TRBV12-3/TRBV12-4	CASSPWDRGRFQPQHF	TGTGCCAGCAGTCCGTGGGACAGGGGGCGCTTTCAGCCCCAGCATTTT
NA	TRBJ1-2	15	few	TRBV7-9	CASSLARQNPYGYTF	TGTGCCAGCAGCTTAGCGCGTCAGAACCCTTATGGCTACACCTTC
NA	TRBJ2-1	16	once	TRBV15	CATSRDLPSGQETQFF	TGTGCCACCAGCAGAGATCTGCCCTCCGGGCAAGAGACCCAGTTCTTC
TRBD1	TRBJ1-1	15	NA	TRBV7-2	CASSLDRDSGPEAFF	TGTGCCAGCAGCTTAGACCGGGACAGCGGACCTGAAGCTTTCTTT